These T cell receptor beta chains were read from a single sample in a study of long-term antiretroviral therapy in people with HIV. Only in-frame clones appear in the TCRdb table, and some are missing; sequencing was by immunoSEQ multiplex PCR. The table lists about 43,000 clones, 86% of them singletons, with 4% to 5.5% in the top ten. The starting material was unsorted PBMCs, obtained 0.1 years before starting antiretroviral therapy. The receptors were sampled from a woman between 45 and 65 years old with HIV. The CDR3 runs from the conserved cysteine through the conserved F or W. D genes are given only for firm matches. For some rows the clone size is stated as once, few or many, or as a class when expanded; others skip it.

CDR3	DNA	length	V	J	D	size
CASSPQVGASGNTIYF	TGTGCCAGCAGCCCCCAGGTGGGGGCCTCTGGAAACACCATATATTTT	16	TRBV7-2	TRBJ1-3	.	.
CASSFGVSGGLIPQQYF	TGTGCCAGCAGCTTTGGGGTTAGCGGGGGACTGATCCCGCAGCAGTACTTC	17	TRBV5-6	TRBJ2-5	TRBD2	.
CASSLALNNEQFF	TGTGCCAGCAGCTTAGCCCTAAACAATGAGCAGTTCTTC	13	TRBV7-6	TRBJ2-1	.	.
CASSDRGGRLGYTF	TGTGCCAGCAGTGACAGGGGGGGGCGGCTTGGCTACACCTTC	14	TRBV2	TRBJ1-2	TRBD1	once
CASSYGNRRDTIYF	TGTGCCAGCAGTTACGGAAACCGACGGGACACCATATATTTT	14	TRBV6-5	TRBJ1-3	.	.
CASSLRQGRKLFF	TGTGCCAGCAGCTTACGACAGGGCCGAAAACTGTTTTTT	13	TRBV7-8	TRBJ1-4	TRBD1	.
CASSPPGQGASEQFF	TGTGCCAGCAGCCCCCCGGGACAGGGGGCAAGTGAGCAGTTCTTC	15	TRBV5-4	TRBJ2-1	TRBD1	.
CASGLVGGKSNQPQHF	TGTGCTAGTGGTTTGGTCGGAGGGAAAAGCAATCAGCCCCAGCATTTT	16	TRBV12-5	TRBJ1-5	.	few
CASIVLAGGTETQYF	TGTGCCAGCATCGTCCTAGCGGGGGGCACGGAGACCCAGTACTTC	15	TRBV6-5	TRBJ2-5	TRBD2	.
CASSPGQTTGNTIYF	TGTGCCAGCTCACCCGGACAGACGACGGGAAACACCATATATTTT	15	TRBV18	TRBJ1-3	.	.
CASRWTGSTEAFF	TGTGCCAGCAGATGGACAGGGTCGACTGAAGCTTTCTTT	13	TRBV6-6	TRBJ1-1	TRBD1	.
CASSELRGREKLFF	TGTGCCAGCAGTGAGCTCAGGGGGCGGGAAAAACTGTTTTTT	14	TRBV2	TRBJ1-4	TRBD1	.
CASSLEFGQAYEQYF	TGTGCCAGCAGCTTAGAATTCGGACAGGCCTACGAGCAGTACTTC	15	TRBV7-2	TRBJ2-7	TRBD1	.
CASSWGQTQYF	TGTGCCAGCAGTTGGGGCCAGACCCAGTACTTC	11	TRBV6-5	TRBJ2-5	.	.
CASSSTDRGRGNEQFF	TGTGCCAGCAGCTCCACAGACAGGGGACGGGGCAATGAGCAGTTCTTC	16	TRBV9	TRBJ2-1	TRBD1	.
CASSRRGRLDTQYF	TGTGCCAGCAGCCGCAGGGGCCGGCTGGATACGCAGTATTTT	14	TRBV14	TRBJ2-3	.	.
CASSPRAGANEKLFF	TGTGCCAGCAGCCCCAGGGCTGGGGCTAATGAAAAACTGTTTTTT	15	TRBV5-5	TRBJ1-4	.	.
CASSHDTARSGNTIYF	TGCGCCAGCAGCCACGATACAGCGCGCTCTGGAAACACCATATATTTT	16	TRBV5-1	TRBJ1-3	.	.
CASSPAKTGVNTEAFF	TGTGCCAGCAGCCCCGCTAAGACAGGGGTGAACACTGAAGCTTTCTTT	16	TRBV5-4	TRBJ1-1	TRBD1	few
CASSSRLAGGQDTQYF	TGTGCCAGCAGCAGTAGACTAGCGGGGGGGCAAGATACGCAGTATTTT	16	TRBV9	TRBJ2-3	TRBD2	.
CASSSGTGPPYTF	TGTGCCAGCAGCTCCGGGACAGGACCCCCCTACACCTTC	13	TRBV9	TRBJ1-2	TRBD1	.
CASSIQLAGGYNEQFF	TGTGCCAGTAGTATTCAACTAGCGGGGGGGTACAATGAGCAGTTCTTC	16	TRBV19	TRBJ2-1	TRBD2	.
CASSLRGQNEKLFF	TGCGCCAGCAGCTTGAGGGGGCAAAATGAAAAACTGTTTTTT	14	TRBV5-1	TRBJ1-4	TRBD1	.
CASRLGQGVFGEQYF	TGTGCCAGCAGGCTGGGACAGGGGGTTTTCGGCGAGCAGTACTTC	15	TRBV28	TRBJ2-7	TRBD1	once
CAWSGKRNQPQHF	TGTGCCTGGAGTGGGAAGCGTAATCAGCCCCAGCATTTT	13	TRBV30	TRBJ1-5	.	.
CASSIGAEANYGYTF	TGTGCCAGTAGTATAGGGGCGGAGGCTAACTATGGCTACACCTTC	15	TRBV19	TRBJ1-2	.	.
CASSPLTSTDTQYF	TGTGCCAGCAGCCCACTAACTAGCACAGATACGCAGTATTTT	14	TRBV7-9	TRBJ2-3	.	.
CASSPRQREGKLFF	TGTGCCAGCTCACCGAGACAGCGGGAGGGCAAACTGTTTTTT	14	TRBV18	TRBJ1-4	.	.
CASSSRTGDEEKLFF	TGTGCCAGCAGCTCGCGCACAGGGGACGAGGAAAAACTGTTTTTT	15	TRBV7-9	TRBJ1-4	TRBD1	.
CASSRTTGGLVTQYF	TGTGCCAGCAGCCGTACGACGGGGGGGCTAGTTACGCAGTATTTT	15	TRBV7-2	TRBJ2-3	TRBD2	.
CASSPQSVLDGNTQYF	TGTGCCAGCTCACCACAATCAGTGCTAGACGGGAATACGCAGTATTTT	16	TRBV18	TRBJ2-3	.	.
CASSQDPPGPSETQYF	TGCGCCAGCAGCCAAGATCCCCCCGGGCCCTCGGAGACCCAGTACTTC	16	TRBV4-1	TRBJ2-5	.	once
CASDPGLAGGVQETQYF	TGTGCTAGTGACCCGGGACTAGCGGGGGGGGTCCAAGAGACCCAGTACTTC	17	TRBV12-5	TRBJ2-5	TRBD2	.
CASSLVGVGRYNSPLHF	TGCGCCAGCAGCTTGGTGGGGGTAGGTCGCTATAATTCACCCCTCCACTTT	17	TRBV5-1	TRBJ1-6	.	few
CASSSRDREMNTEAFF	TGTGCCAGCAGCTCCCGGGACAGGGAGATGAACACTGAAGCTTTCTTT	16	TRBV7-2	TRBJ1-1	TRBD1	.
CASSLEDYGGTEAFF	TGTGCCAGCAGCTTAGAAGACTATGGGGGTACTGAAGCTTTCTTT	15	TRBV7-3	TRBJ1-1	.	.
CASSNLVDRAGTF	TGTGCCAGCAGTAACCTTGTGGACAGGGCGGGCACCTTC	13	TRBV6-5	TRBJ1-2	TRBD1	.
CAGLASVGQPQHF	TGTGCCGGGCTGGCTAGCGTGGGGCAGCCCCAGCATTTT	13	TRBV6-6	TRBJ1-5	.	once
CASTDLSGELFF	TGTGCCAGTACAGATTTATCCGGGGAGCTGTTTTTT	12	TRBV19	TRBJ2-2	.	few
CASSLSGAATNEKLFF	TGCGCCAGCAGCTTGTCAGGAGCAGCAACTAATGAAAAACTGTTTTTT	16	TRBV5-1	TRBJ1-4	.	few
CASSLKSGNEQFF	TGTGCCAGCAGCTTAAAATCCGGCAATGAGCAGTTCTTC	13	TRBV11-2	TRBJ2-1	.	.
CASSPGVPSGNTIYF	TGTGCCAGCAGTCCTGGGGTTCCCTCTGGAAACACCATATATTTT	15	TRBV2	TRBJ1-3	.	.
CASRTSSGFDTQYF	TGTGCCAGCAGGACTAGTTCTGGGTTTGATACGCAGTATTTT	14	TRBV6-1	TRBJ2-3	.	.
CASSYGDEQFF	TGTGCCAGCAGTTACGGGGATGAGCAGTTCTTC	11	TRBV6-6	TRBJ2-1	.	.
CASSHREGGTDTQYF	TGTGCCAGCAGCCATAGAGAAGGTGGCACAGATACGCAGTATTTT	15	TRBV9	TRBJ2-3	.	once
CASSGPGQGTHEQYF	TGCGCCAGCAGTGGTCCGGGACAGGGTACCCACGAGCAGTACTTC	15	TRBV10-1	TRBJ2-7	TRBD1	.
CSVEGGRRGTEAFF	TGCAGCGTTGAAGGGGGCAGGCGGGGGACTGAAGCTTTCTTT	14	TRBV29-1	TRBJ1-1	.	.
CATSRVLEKGGEKLFF	TGTGCCACCAGCAGGGTGTTGGAAAAGGGAGGGGAAAAACTGTTTTTT	16	TRBV15	TRBJ1-4	.	.
CASSLEERGRETQYF	TGCGCCAGCAGCTTGGAGGAGAGGGGCAGGGAGACCCAGTACTTC	15	TRBV5-1	TRBJ2-5	.	.
CASSQDLSGGVYEQFF	TGTGCCAGCAGCCAAGATCTCAGCGGGGGGGTGTATGAGCAGTTCTTC	16	TRBV4-2	TRBJ2-1	TRBD2	.
CASSVGQVSTDTQYF	TGTGCCAGCAGCGTTGGACAGGTTAGCACAGATACGCAGTATTTT	15	TRBV2	TRBJ2-3	TRBD1	.
CASSELKGGLRSF	TGTGCCAGCAGTGAATTAAAAGGTGGTCTAAGGTCCTTC	13	TRBV25-1	TRBJ2-7	.	.
CASSTYREGEKLFF	TGTGCCAGCAGCACCTACAGGGAGGGTGAAAAACTGTTTTTT	14	TRBV7-8	TRBJ1-4	.	.
CASSLAGVGANVLTF	TGTGCCAGCAGCTTAGCAGGGGTAGGGGCCAACGTCCTGACTTTC	15	TRBV7-9	TRBJ2-6	.	.